Listed here are 26 T cell receptor beta chains from one sample, sequenced in a study of blood T cell repertoires in COVID-19. Profiling relied on immunoSEQ multiplex PCR, and the TCRdb table lists in-frame clones only, not all of them. The table lists some 250,000 clones, roughly 90% of them singletons. The source material was peripheral blood. The receptors come from a man aged 55 to 69 with acute or convalescent COVID-19.

The chain carries TRBV5-8 and TRBJ1-1, with 11 bases identical to TRBD1. CDR1 and CDR2 from the germline V gene are SGHTS and YDEGEE. CDR3 size: 15 residues. With 4 bases clipped from V and 0 bases from J, the junction kept 2 bases outside the gene matches. The CDR3 reads CASSPGQGVNTEAFF. As DNA, the CDR3 is TGTGCCAGCAGCCCGGGACAGGGGGTGAACACTGAAGCTTTCTTT.

The chain carries TRBV7-6 and TRBJ1-2; D uncertain. Germline CDR1 is SGHVS and CDR2 is FNYEAQ. Trimming removed 5 bases from V and 1 base from J, with 14 bases in between. CDR3 length: 15 residues. The CDR3, as DNA: TGTGCCAGCAGCCCCGGTGTGGCGGATAACTATGGCTACACCTTC. Its protein is CASSPGVADNYGYTF.

V and J are TRBV7-2 and TRBJ2-2; 7 nucleotides line up with TRBD1. The germline V gene has CDR1 SGHTA and CDR2 FQGNSA. J lost 7 bases, V lost 3 bases, and 5 bases had no gene match. The CDR3 sequence is 14 residues long. The CDR3 spells CASSLGTGVGELFF. DNA of the CDR3: TGTGCCAGCAGCTTGGGAACAGGGGTCGGGGAGCTGTTTTTT.

J is TRBJ2-1 and V is TRBV7-9; 7 bases fit TRBD1. V lost 3 bases and J lost 6; bases outside the gene matches: 5. The CDR3 totals 14 residues. The germline V gene has CDR1 SEHNR and CDR2 FQNEAQ (reference sequence). The CDR3 nucleotides read TGTGCCAGCAGCTTCCCGGGACAGCCCAATGAGCAGTTCTTC. It encodes CASSFPGQPNEQFF.

V gene TRBV7-2 combines with J gene TRBJ2-7, with 9 bases lining up with TRBD1. CDR3 length: 13 residues. Germline assignment: CDR1 SGHTA and CDR2 FQGNSA. The junction had 4 bases not matched to a gene; V was cut back by 5 bases and J by 5 bases. The CDR3, as DNA: TGTGCCAGCAGCAGACAGGGGGGGGACGAGCAGTACTTC. Translating it yields CASSRQGGDEQYF.

A remark on this clone: The junction does not match germline at one end; this may be a read error. CDR3 protein: CASRLSTGGVQETQYF. For the CDR3, the DNA is TGTGCCAGCAGATTATCTACAGGGGGTGTACAAGAGACCCAGTACTTC. The J gene is TRBJ2-5, the V gene TRBV28, with TRBD1 identical over 8 bases. Germline V gene sequence: CDR1 MDHEN, CDR2 SYDVKM. This CDR3 comprises 16 residues. The full variable domain, rest sourced from reference TRBV28 and TRBJ2-5, is DVKVTQSSRYLVKRTGEKVFLECVQDMDHENMFWYRQDPGLGLRLIYFSYDVKMKEKGDIPEGYSVSREKKERFSLILESASTNQTSMYLCASRLSTGGVQETQYFGPGTRLLVL.

The J gene is TRBJ2-7, the V gene TRBV24-1; TRBD1 matches at 9 bases. This CDR3 has 16 residues. V dropped 4 bases and J dropped 3; count of bases not matched to a gene: 9. Germline V gene data show CDR1 as KGHDR and CDR2 as SFDVKD. The CDR3 loop reads CATSDKPGQGLYEQYF. The CDR3 bases are TGTGCCACCAGTGACAAACCGGGACAGGGACTCTACGAGCAGTACTTC.

V usage is TRBV28 and J usage is TRBJ2-5; 7 positions match TRBD1. This CDR3 is 15 amino acids long. Per germline, CDR1 MDHEN and CDR2 SYDVKM. The V and J ends lost 8 bases and 4 bases, in that order; junction bases with no gene match: 13. The CDR3 protein is CASYFTRSGGETQYF. The CDR3 bases are TGTGCCAGCTACTTCACCCGGTCAGGGGGAGAGACCCAGTACTTC.

V gene TRBV6-2 or TRBV6-3 combines with J gene TRBJ2-3; 10 bases line up with TRBD2. Germline trimming cut 1 base from V and 6 bases from J; bases unmatched to any gene: 7. The V gene's germline CDR1 is MNHEY and CDR2 SVGEGT. The CDR3 has 16 residues. The CDR3 loop is CASSYWTSGLSDTQYF. The CDR3 DNA follows: TGTGCCAGCAGTTACTGGACTAGCGGTCTCTCGGATACGCAGTATTTT.

The count of this clone is one. The chain carries TRBV6-4 and TRBJ2-3; 11 bases fit TRBD2. CDR1 MRHNA and CDR2 SNTAGT come from the germline V gene. This CDR3 is built from 15 residues. V dropped 6 bases and J dropped 4; count of bases not matched to a gene: 6. The CDR3 reads CASRELAGVPDTQYF. CDR3 DNA sequence: TGTGCCAGCAGGGAACTAGCGGGAGTCCCAGATACGCAGTATTTT.

The chain combines TRBV30 with TRBJ1-4, with D possibly matching TRBD1 (5 bases). The CDR3 length is 14 residues. Germline V gene data show CDR1 as GTSNPN and CDR2 as SVGIG (reference sequence). Trimming left V 3 bases short and J 5 bases short, with 13 bases between. As DNA, the CDR3 is TGTGCCTGGAGCCCCTGGGCAGGGAATGAAAAACTGTTTTTT. It is translated as CAWSPWAGNEKLFF.

This clone appeared a single time. J is TRBJ1-1 and V is TRBV6-2 or TRBV6-3; D not certain. The germline CDR1 and CDR2 sequences are MNHEY and SVGEGT. V lost 5 bases, J lost 4 bases, and 17 bases lay in between. The CDR3 runs to 15 residues. In nucleotides, the CDR3 is TGTGCCAGCAGTCAAATAGGACGGCGGGGCACTGAAGCTTTCTTT. Its protein is CASSQIGRRGTEAFF.

The gene calls are TRBV27 and TRBJ1-1; D gene uncertain. The germline CDR1 and CDR2 sequences are MNHEY and SMNVEV (reference sequence). V lost 8 bases and J 4 bases, leaving 17 bases between the germline ends. The CDR3 runs 14 residues. For the CDR3, the DNA is TGTGCCAGCGCCCCGGGGTCTAGTCGCACTGAAGCTTTCTTT. It translates to CASAPGSSRTEAFF.

The J gene is TRBJ2-2, the V gene TRBV7-3, with a possible D match to TRBD1 (6 bases). Trimming left V 2 bases short and J 7 bases short, with 11 bases between. This CDR3 has 14 amino acids. Germline lookup yields CDR1 SGHTA and CDR2 FQGTGA. CDR3 amino acids: CASSLGGVGGELFF. CDR3 DNA: TGTGCCAGCAGCTTAGGGGGCGTTGGCGGGGAGCTGTTTTTT.

The chain links TRBV7-9 to TRBJ1-3; D is unresolved. The CDR3 has 15 amino acids. V was pared by 0 bases and J by 4 bases, with 10 bases between. Per germline, CDR1 SEHNR and CDR2 FQNEAQ (reference sequence). The CDR3 sequence: CASSLAATVGNTIYF. The DNA of the CDR3 is TGTGCCAGCAGCTTAGCGGCAACCGTCGGAAACACCATATATTTT.

The chain combines TRBV7-3 with TRBJ2-1, with 13 nucleotides matching TRBD2. Germline-derived CDR1 and CDR2 are SGHTA and FQGTGA. V gave up 5 bases and J gave up 7 bases; unmatched junction bases: 5. The CDR3 totals 15 residues. The CDR3, as DNA: TGTGCCAGCAGCCCCGGGACTAGCGGGATAAATGAGCAGTTCTTC. Its translation: CASSPGTSGINEQFF. The variable domain in full, completed from reference TRBV7-3 and TRBJ2-1, reads GAGVSQTPSNKVTEKGKYVELRCDPISGHTALYWYRQSLGQGPEFLIYFQGTGAADDSGLPNDRFFAVRPEGSVSTLKIQRTERGDSAVYLCASSPGTSGINEQFFGPGTRLTVL.

The rearrangement uses TRBV28 and TRBJ2-1, with D perhaps matching TRBD1 (6 bases). The CDR3 loop spans 14 amino acids. V was pared by 6 bases and J by 10 bases, with 19 bases between. Per the germline V gene, CDR1 is MDHEN and CDR2 is SYDVKM. CDR3 in DNA: TGTGCCAGCAGGCGCGATCCAGGGGCCGAGGAGCAGTTCTTC. It specifies CASRRDPGAEEQFF.

This clone was observed a few times. The chain uses TRBV11-2 and TRBJ1-1; D remains ambiguous. V was trimmed by 3 bases and J by 3 bases, leaving 14 bases between them. The germline V gene encodes CDR1 SGHAT and CDR2 FQNNGV. This CDR3 is built from 15 residues. The DNA for the CDR3 is TGTGCCAGCAGCTTTTTAGGAGGGAGGGACACTGAAGCTTTCTTT. It yields the protein CASSFLGGRDTEAFF.

This sequence joins TRBV13 and TRBJ2-1; 7 bases match TRBD2. The junction had 9 bases not matched to a gene; V was cut back by 4 bases and J by 3 bases. The CDR3 contains 16 residues. CDR1 is PRHDT, CDR2 FYEKMQ, per germline (reference sequence). The CDR3 sequence: CASSSRSREVYNEQFF. CDR3 DNA: TGTGCCAGCAGCTCCCGGAGCCGGGAGGTCTACAATGAGCAGTTCTTC.

The chain is built from TRBV7-2 and TRBJ2-3; the match to TRBD2 covers 10 bases. In germline, CDR1 is SGHTA, CDR2 FQGNSA. Trimming took 7 bases from V and 2 from J; bases not matched to a gene: 12. The CDR3 extends over 17 amino acids. Here the CDR3 DNA reads TGTGCCAGCACCCTTCGTGGACTAGCGGATATCACAGATACGCAGTATTTT. It codes for CASTLRGLADITDTQYF.

The chain employs TRBV24-1 and TRBJ2-7; D perhaps matches TRBD2 (6 bases). Germline V gene sequence: CDR1 KGHDR, CDR2 SFDVKD. The CDR3 contains 15 residues. V dropped 3 bases and J dropped 5 bases, with 16 bases sitting between them. CDR3 sequence (DNA): TGTGCCACCAGTGATCCCGGGACTCGCAGGCACGAGCAGTACTTC. Its translation: CATSDPGTRRHEQYF.

The chain carries TRBV27 and TRBJ2-5; D unclear. The CDR3 runs 13 residues. The V gene's germline CDR1 is MNHEY and CDR2 SMNVEV (reference sequence). The germline V and J ends were trimmed by 8 bases and 1 base, with 11 bases remaining between them. The CDR3 loop reads CASRARLQETQYF. The CDR3 coding sequence is TGTGCCAGCCGAGCCAGACTCCAAGAGACCCAGTACTTC.

The chain couples TRBV9 to TRBJ2-5; 15 bases match TRBD2. The CDR3 totals 16 residues. Unmatched junction bases numbered 3, after V lost 2 bases and J lost 4 bases. In germline, CDR1 is SGDLS, CDR2 YYNGEE. Here the CDR3 DNA reads TGTGCCAGCAGCGTGAGGGGACTAGCGGGAGGAGAGACCCAGTACTTC. Protein sequence: CASSVRGLAGGETQYF.

The chain combines TRBV19 with TRBJ1-1; D may be TRBD1 (6 bases). Deletions cut 8 bases from V and 4 bases from J, with 14 bases between. The germline V gene has CDR1 LNHDA and CDR2 SQIVND (reference sequence). This CDR3 spans 13 amino acids. The DNA for the CDR3 is TGTGCCAGTGGAACAGGGCTGGGCACTGAAGCTTTCTTT. Translation: CASGTGLGTEAFF. The variable domain in full, completed from reference TRBV19 and TRBJ1-1, reads DGGITQSPKYLFRKEGQNVTLSCEQNLNHDAMYWYRQDPGQGLRLIYYSQIVNDFQKGDIAEGYSVSREKKESFPLTVTSAQKNPTAFYLCASGTGLGTEAFFGQGTRLTVV.

The chain carries TRBV5-4 and TRBJ1-4; D gene unclear. The germline V and J ends were trimmed by 6 bases and 8 bases, with 17 bases remaining between them. The CDR3 is 14 residues long. CDR1 and CDR2 (germline): SGHNT, YYREEE (reference sequence). The CDR3: CASTRHGEGEKLFF. The CDR3 DNA is TGTGCCAGCACCAGACACGGGGAGGGAGAAAAACTGTTTTTT. Full variable domain (missing parts from reference TRBV5-4 and TRBJ1-4): ETGVTQSPTHLIKTRGQQVTLRCSSQSGHNTVSWYQQALGQGPQFIFQYYREEENGRGNFPPRFSGLQFPNYSSELNVNALELDDSALYLCASTRHGEGEKLFFGSGTQLSVL.

This chain connects TRBV19 to TRBJ1-5; tentative D call: TRBD1 (6 bases). The CDR3 spans 14 residues. The V end lost 5 bases, the J end lost 3 bases, and 11 bases lay between the germline ends. CDR1 and CDR2 (germline): LNHDA, SQIVND (reference sequence). The CDR3 DNA sequence: TGTGCCAGTAGTCTTGGACAGAACAATCAGCCCCAGCATTTT. Protein product: CASSLGQNNQPQHF.